This T cell receptor beta chain was obtained from a study of T cells in localized non-small cell lung cancer. Comments on this clone: Its matching antigen is unknown. Additional DNA sequences in this sample encode the identical CDR3.

CDR1 and CDR2 (germline): MNHNY, SVGAGI (reference sequence). The V end was cut by 2 bases, the J end by 13 bases, with 9 bases between. CDR3 length: 11 amino acids. Clones were read by immunoSEQ multiplex PCR, and TCRdb kept only the in-frame ones, dropping some. Of 75,000 to 90,000 clones detected, 70% to 90% appear once; the ten largest clones hold 2.5% to 3%. Study-wide points: Detection in adjacent lung was observed for a median 57 of the top 100 tumor clones. Heterogeneity remains possible, as sequencing covered one tumor region only. The greatest T cell clonality was found in uninvolved adjacent lung (higher than in tumor). Longer overall survival associated with higher blood T cell density; shorter survival with higher adjacent-lung clonality.

This TCR was recovered from a man between 40 and 69 years old with stage I lung adenocarcinoma. The starting material was peripheral blood, obtained before any cancer treatment. The V call is TRBV6-6, the J call TRBJ1-5; D unresolved. The CDR3 loop is CASSYGGPQHF. The CDR3 bases are TGTGCCAGCAGTTACGGAGGGCCACAGCATTTT.